The next 27 T cell receptor beta chains were all read from a single sample in a study of Graves' ophthalmopathy and Graves' hyperthyroidism. Using RNA transcripts, the TCR beta CDR3 regions were amplified. HTBI-primed RT-PCR formed the first round, and a multiplex PCR formed the second. TCRdb re-derived calls from the multiplex PCR reads in MiXCR, one entry per CDR3 protein. The table lists 500,000 to 700,000 distinct CDR3 sequences, roughly 40% of them singletons. Sequencing was performed on peripheral blood or thyroid tissue (not recorded which). These receptors were obtained from an adult man with Graves' hyperthyroidism.

This clonotype was found a few times. The genes are TRBV30 and TRBJ1-2, with D uncertain. Germline V gives CDR1 GTSNPN, CDR2 SVGIG (reference sequence). This CDR3 has 12 residues. V was cut by 3 bases and J by 6 bases, with 11 bases left in between. DNA for the CDR3: TGTGCCTGGAGCCTCGGATTAAATGGCTACACCTTC. Translating it yields CAWSLGLNGYTF.

The chain couples TRBV20-1 to TRBJ1-1; TRBD1 agrees at 12 bases. J was trimmed by 6 bases and V by 7 bases; bases with no gene match: 6. The CDR3 extends over 13 amino acids. Germline V gene data show CDR1 as DFQATT and CDR2 as SNEGSKA (reference sequence). This CDR3 reads CSVGTGGHAEAFF. In DNA, the CDR3 is TGCAGTGTGGGGACAGGGGGCCACGCTGAAGCTTTCTTT.

This clonotype turned up a few times. V usage is TRBV27 and J usage is TRBJ1-2; tentative D call: TRBD1 (5 bases). Per germline, CDR1 MNHEY and CDR2 SMNVEV (reference sequence). V was trimmed by 6 bases and J by 4 bases, leaving 18 bases between them. The CDR3 totals 15 residues. The CDR3, as DNA: TGTGCCAGCAGGCGGCGGGCATTCCAGGGCTATGGCTACACCTTC. Translating gives CASRRRAFQGYGYTF.

The J gene is TRBJ1-3, the V gene TRBV29-1; tentatively, D is TRBD1 (6 bases). The germline V gene has CDR1 SQVTM and CDR2 ANQGSEA. V was pared by 3 bases and J by 0 bases, with 21 bases between. CDR3 size: 18 residues. CDR3 sequence: CSVDNGVRDTYSGNTIYF. DNA for the CDR3: TGCAGCGTTGATAACGGGGTGAGGGACACTTACTCTGGAAACACCATATATTTT. Variable domain in full (rest from reference TRBV29-1 and TRBJ1-3): SAVISQKPSRDICQRGTSLTIQCQVDSQVTMMFWYRQQPGQSLTLIATANQGSEATYESGFVIDKFPISRPNLTFSTLTVSNMSPEDSSIYLCSVDNGVRDTYSGNTIYFGEGSWLTVV.

Many counts were recorded for this clonotype. This chain links TRBV10-3 with TRBJ1-1; D gene ambiguous. V was trimmed by 1 base and J by 1 base, leaving 19 bases between them. The germline gives CDR1 ENHRY, CDR2 SYGVKD. The CDR3 covers 18 residues. DNA for the CDR3: TGTGCCATCAGTGAGTATACGTCAGGTGGTCGACGGAACACTGAAGCTTTCTTT. Residues: CAISEYTSGGRRNTEAFF.

V and J are TRBV7-8 and TRBJ2-7; 7 bases line up with TRBD1. The germline gives CDR1 SGHVS, CDR2 FQNEAQ. The CDR3 sequence is 14 residues long. J lost 7 bases, V lost 4 bases, and 10 bases had no gene match. CDR3 DNA sequence: TGTGCCAGCAGCTCCCAGCCCGAGGGACAGGAGCAGTACTTC. Translation gives CASSSQPEGQEQYF.

As for this clonotype: A read error may explain this, as a much larger clone is one base away. This chain joins TRBV25-1 and TRBJ1-1; D is unresolved. The CDR3 sequence is 16 residues long. Trimming stripped 0 bases from V and 4 bases from J, with 15 bases between. Looked up from germline, CDR1 is MGHDK and CDR2 is SYGVNS. This CDR3 reads CASSEYIQWVSTEAFF. The CDR3 coding sequence is TGTGCCAGCAGTGAATATATACAGTGGGTTAGCACTGAAGCTTTCTTT.

This clonotype has ten or more counts. The J gene is TRBJ1-2, the V gene TRBV20-1, with 7 nucleotides matching TRBD1. The CDR3 is 13 residues long. J gave up 4 bases and V 3 bases, and 5 bases lay outside the gene matches. Germline V gene sequence: CDR1 DFQATT, CDR2 SNEGSKA (reference sequence). This CDR3 is CSARARDSYGYTF. CDR3 DNA sequence: TGCAGTGCTAGGGCCCGGGACAGCTATGGCTACACCTTC.

Turning to this clonotype: A much larger clone differs by one base, so this may be a read error. The V call is TRBV29-1, the J call TRBJ2-2; 9 nucleotides match TRBD1. The CDR3 runs 14 residues. Germline trimming cut 7 bases from V and 2 bases from J; bases unmatched to any gene: 5. The germline V gene encodes CDR1 SQVTM and CDR2 ANQGSEA. The CDR3 spells CSAHRGRNTGELFF. CDR3 bases: TGCAGCGCTCACAGGGGGCGCAACACCGGGGAGCTGTTTTTT.

This clonotype was seen at least ten times. V gene TRBV7-8 combines with J gene TRBJ2-7, with 11 bases identical to TRBD2. The CDR3 loop spans 16 amino acids. Looked up from germline, CDR1 is SGHVS and CDR2 is FQNEAQ. The trim removed 1 base at V and 2 bases at J, leaving 4 bases unmatched. Here the CDR3 reads CASSLGLAGPTYEQYF. The CDR3 DNA sequence: TGTGCCAGCAGCTTAGGACTAGCGGGACCAACCTACGAGCAGTACTTC. The whole variable domain, remainder taken from reference TRBV7-8 and TRBJ2-7, is GAGVSQSPRYKVAKRGQDVALRCDPISGHVSLFWYQQALGQGPEFLTYFQNEAQLDKSGLPSDRFFAERPEGSVSTLKIQRTQQEDSAVYLCASSLGLAGPTYEQYFGPGTRLTVT.

V usage is TRBV7-9 and J usage is TRBJ2-7, with 7 bases identical to TRBD2. Trimming cost V 5 bases and J 0 bases; bases outside gene matches: 16. Germline V gene data show CDR1 as SEHNR and CDR2 as FQNEAQ (reference sequence). The CDR3 is made up of 18 amino acids. The CDR3 nucleotides are TGTGCCAGCAGCCCCCAGGTCAGGACGGGGGGAACCTCCTACGAGCAGTACTTC. This sequence encodes CASSPQVRTGGTSYEQYF.

This clonotype was seen many times. The chain couples TRBV7-6 to TRBJ1-5; 9 bases line up with TRBD1. The V segment lost 5 bases and the J segment 1 base; nucleotides outside the gene matches: 3. Germline values: CDR1 SGHVS, CDR2 FNYEAQ. The CDR3 length is 15 residues. The CDR3 is CASSPGQGSNQPQHF. CDR3 in DNA: TGTGCCAGCAGCCCTGGACAGGGGAGCAATCAGCCCCAGCATTTT.

The chain joins TRBV28 to TRBJ1-2; tentatively, D is TRBD1 (5 bases). Trimming took off 8 bases at V and 4 bases at J, with 11 bases between the two ends. This CDR3 comprises 12 residues. Germline loops: CDR1 MDHEN, CDR2 SYDVKM. As DNA, the CDR3 is TGTGCCAGCCGGGACGGAAGCTATGGCTACACCTTC. Translated: CASRDGSYGYTF.

There are many counts of this clonotype. The J gene is TRBJ2-7, the V gene TRBV2; no firm D call. This CDR3 comprises 12 residues. V gave up 4 bases and J gave up 6 bases, with 10 bases separating them. Germline CDR1 reads SNHLY; CDR2 reads FYNNEI. The CDR3 nucleotides are TGTGCCAGCAGTGTGGGGTTTGGCGAGCAGTACTTC. It is translated as CASSVGFGEQYF.

This clonotype came up many times. The chain is built from TRBV27 and TRBJ1-6, with TRBD1 identical over 7 bases. This CDR3 has 13 amino acids. The V segment lost 9 bases and the J segment 14 bases; nucleotides outside the gene matches: 13. Germline V CDR1 and CDR2: MNHEY, SMNVEV (reference sequence). CDR3 sequence reads: CARNGTDRRALHF. The CDR3 DNA reads TGTGCCAGGAACGGGACAGACCGGCGGGCCCTCCACTTT.

This clonotype was picked up many times. The chain is built from TRBV7-6 and TRBJ1-1; 10 positions match TRBD1. Germline V gives CDR1 SGHVS, CDR2 FNYEAQ. J gave up 6 bases and V 3 bases, and 4 bases lay outside the gene matches. CDR3 length: 14 amino acids. In DNA form, the CDR3 reads TGTGCCAGCAGCTTGGGACAGGGGATCGCTGAAGCTTTCTTT. Its translation is CASSLGQGIAEAFF.

The sample holds many counts of this clonotype. The V call is TRBV6-1, the J call TRBJ2-7; D perhaps matches TRBD2 (7 bases). Germline loops: CDR1 MNHNS, CDR2 SASEGT. Trimming took off 5 bases at V and 0 bases at J, with 14 bases between the two ends. The CDR3 is 15 residues long. The CDR3 nucleotides are TGTGCCAGCAGTTCCCGGGGGGCCTACTCCTACGAGCAGTACTTC. This gives the protein CASSSRGAYSYEQYF.

At least ten counts were recorded for this clonotype. The rearrangement joins TRBV7-9 to TRBJ1-4; 8 nucleotides agree with TRBD1. The V segment lost 4 bases and the J segment 8 bases; nucleotides outside the gene matches: 12. Germline CDR1 SEHNR, CDR2 FQNEAQ (reference sequence). The CDR3 runs to 16 residues. The CDR3 loop is CASSWTGKGGNEKLFF. The CDR3 nucleotides read TGTGCCAGCAGCTGGACAGGGAAGGGAGGTAACGAAAAACTGTTTTTT. Together with reference TRBV7-9 and TRBJ1-4, the CDR3 gives the full variable domain: DTGVSQNPRHKITKRGQNVTFRCDPISEHNRLYWYRQTLGQGPEFLTYFQNEAQLEKSRLLSDRFSAERPKGSFSTLEIQRTEQGDSAMYLCASSWTGKGGNEKLFFGSGTQLSVL.

This clonotype came up many times. The rearrangement uses TRBV6-6 and TRBJ1-2, with D possibly matching TRBD1 (6 bases). CDR3 length: 15 amino acids. CDR1 and CDR2 from the germline V gene are MNHNY and SVGAGI (reference sequence). Trimming pared 4 bases from V and 3 bases from J, leaving 15 bases between. CDR3 nucleotide sequence: TGTGCCAGCAGTTTGGGGACACGATCGCACTATGGCTACACCTTC. As protein: CASSLGTRSHYGYTF.

This chain links TRBV5-1 with TRBJ2-5; TRBD2 aligns across 9 bases. The CDR3 contains 14 residues. Germline V CDR1 and CDR2: SGHRS, YFSETQ. J lost 9 bases, V lost 4 bases, and 10 bases had no gene match. The chain's CDR3 is CASSPRTSVEAQYF. The CDR3 DNA is TGCGCCAGCAGCCCCCGGACTAGCGTCGAGGCCCAGTACTTC.

A few counts support this clonotype. CDR3 DNA: TGTGCCATCAGTGAGGGTGGGGCTAGTGATACGCAGTATTTT. It is translated as CAISEGGASDTQYF. This chain uses TRBV10-3 with TRBJ2-3, with D possibly TRBD1 on 5 matching bases. Per the germline V gene, CDR1 is ENHRY and CDR2 is SYGVKD. The V end was cut by 2 bases, the J end by 6 bases, with 12 bases between. CDR3 length: 14 residues.

This clonotype was recorded only once. The chain uses TRBV12-3 or TRBV12-4 and TRBJ2-3; D gene ambiguous. Trimming left V 7 bases short and J 3 bases short, with 8 bases between. CDR3 length equals 12 residues. In nucleotides, the CDR3 is TGTGCCAGCACCCTACAAACAGATACGCAGTATTTT. As protein: CASTLQTDTQYF.

This clonotype was seen many times. This rearrangement joins TRBV29-1 to TRBJ2-5, with TRBD2 identical over 8 bases. J gave up 7 bases and V 3 bases, and 4 bases lay outside the gene matches. The V gene's germline CDR1 is SQVTM and CDR2 ANQGSEA. CDR3 length: 12 residues. The CDR3 coding sequence is TGCAGCGTTGAGAGCGGGAGCGTGACCCAGTACTTC. It specifies CSVESGSVTQYF.

This clonotype was seen ten or more times. V usage is TRBV19 and J usage is TRBJ2-7; 14 nucleotides align to TRBD2. After removal of 5 bases from V and 3 bases from J, the junction contained 6 bases not matched to a gene. Germline V lookup: CDR1 LNHDA, CDR2 SQIVND (reference sequence). The CDR3 consists of 16 residues. Here the CDR3 reads CASSQGLAGVRYEQYF. Here the CDR3 DNA reads TGTGCCAGTAGTCAGGGACTAGCGGGAGTACGCTACGAGCAGTACTTC.

This chain uses TRBV29-1 with TRBJ1-2; a weak D match, TRBD1 (6 bases). V was clipped by 3 bases and J by 7 bases, with 12 bases between them. The CDR3 runs to 12 residues. Per germline, CDR1 SQVTM and CDR2 ANQGSEA. The CDR3 here is CSVDRGRSGYTF. CDR3 bases: TGCAGCGTTGACCGGGGGCGAAGTGGCTACACCTTC.

There are a few counts of this clonotype. Here the CDR3 reads CASSLRPGRGDEKLFF. The DNA for the CDR3 is TGTGCCAGCAGTCTACGACCGGGGAGGGGAGACGAAAAACTGTTTTTT. The chain links TRBV27 to TRBJ1-4, with D possibly matching TRBD1 (5 bases). The CDR3 extends over 16 amino acids. CDR1 is MNHEY, CDR2 SMNVEV, per germline (reference sequence). The germline V and J ends were trimmed by 5 bases and 8 bases, with 21 bases remaining between them.

The chain joins TRBV6-1 to TRBJ1-2; the match to TRBD1 covers 7 bases. This CDR3 is built from 17 residues. The ends lost 7 bases at V and 4 bases at J; junction bases unmatched: 18. Germline V gives CDR1 MNHNS, CDR2 SASEGT. In nucleotides, the CDR3 is TGTGCCAGCACCTCACTAGCGGGAGGGACAGCTCTCTATGGCTACACCTTC. This encodes CASTSLAGGTALYGYTF.